The sample holds a few counts of the clone carrying this T cell receptor beta chain. This entry is derived from a study of identical twins. MiXCR, run by TCRdb on the 5' RACE reads, gives a single entry per CDR3 protein. The sample shows about 570,000 distinct CDR3 sequences, 7.5% to 10% of them seen only once. J lost 4 bases, V lost 2 bases, and 22 bases had no gene match. Germline values: CDR1 MNHEY, CDR2 SVGEGT. There are 20 residues in the CDR3. The same data also went into a second study, on yellow fever vaccine responses in identical twins.

Sequencing was performed on PBMCs. The chain uses TRBV6-2 or TRBV6-3 and TRBJ2-7; TRBD1 matches at 8 bases. The origin of this receptor is a woman younger than 30 in good health. CDR3 sequence (DNA): TGTGCCAGCAGTTACCGACCTCAAGCCGATCGACAGGGGACCTTTTACGAGCAGTACTTC. Translation: CASSYRPQADRQGTFYEQYF.